Listed below are T cell receptor beta chains from one sample, sequenced in a study of CD4 T cells in relation to SARS-CoV-2 and coronaviruses. This table comes from immunoSEQ multiplex PCR, and its TCRdb copy is limited to in-frame clones, with some not included. The top ten clones hold around a sixth of a sample with around 25,000 clones, about 77% of them seen once. Antigens for these TCRs are unknown. Sequenced material: CD4+ T cells from PBMCs, cultured in vitro. The source is a human donor in good health. Each CDR3 is given with its conserved first and last residue. A D gene is named only where the DNA matches it firmly. Expanded clones get a size class; other rows say once, few or many, or leave the size out.

V gene,D gene,clone size,J gene,CDR3 DNA,CDR3 protein
TRBV6-1,-,-,TRBJ2-5,TGTGCCAGCAGTGAAGGCCCCCGAGAGACCCAGTACTTC,CASSEGPRETQYF
TRBV4-2,-,few,TRBJ2-1,TGTGCCAGCAGCCAAGATGTGGAAAATGAGCAGTTCTTC,CASSQDVENEQFF
TRBV6-5,-,-,TRBJ1-1,TGTGCCAGCAGTTACTCTTGGGCGGGGAACACTGAAGCTTTCTTT,CASSYSWAGNTEAFF
TRBV11-2,-,-,TRBJ2-3,TGTGCCAGCAGCTTAGCCGATACGCAGTATTTT,CASSLADTQYF
TRBV6-2/TRBV6-3,TRBD2,-,TRBJ2-7,TGTGCCAGCAGTTACGGGCGGGAGTCCCACGAGCAGTACTTC,CASSYGRESHEQYF
TRBV5-6,-,-,TRBJ2-5,TGTGCCAGCAGCCCTATCGGCGGCTTCCAAGAGACCCAGTACTTC,CASSPIGGFQETQYF
TRBV18,-,few,TRBJ1-2,TGTGCCAGCTCACCCGCGGCAGGGGCCTATGGCTACACCTTC,CASSPAAGAYGYTF
TRBV19,TRBD1,-,TRBJ2-7,TGTGCCAGTAGTCCCCGGACAGGACGATACGAGCAGTACTTC,CASSPRTGRYEQYF
TRBV3-1/TRBV3-2,-,-,TRBJ2-3,TGTGCCAGCAGCCACAGAACAGATACGCAGTATTTT,CASSHRTDTQYF
TRBV19,TRBD1,-,TRBJ1-2,TGTGCCAGTAGTCCCTGGGGGGACAGGCTCCATGGCTACACCTTC,CASSPWGDRLHGYTF
TRBV5-1,-,once,TRBJ2-3,TGCGCCAGCAGCTTGGAAGAAAGCACAGATACGCAGTATTTT,CASSLEESTDTQYF
TRBV2,TRBD1,-,TRBJ1-2,TGTGCCAGCACCCCTCAGACAGGGTTTGGCTACACCTTC,CASTPQTGFGYTF
TRBV3-1/TRBV3-2,TRBD2,-,TRBJ2-2,TGTGCCAGCAGCCAGCCTAGCGGTGGGAACGGGGAGCTGTTTTTT,CASSQPSGGNGELFF
TRBV7-3,-,-,TRBJ2-2,TGTGCCAGCGCGCGGTGGGAGAGAGACACCGGGGAGCTGTTTTTT,CASARWERDTGELFF
TRBV12-3/TRBV12-4,-,-,TRBJ2-3,TGTGCCAGCAGTACAACAGGGATAGATACGCAGTATTTT,CASSTTGIDTQYF
TRBV11-2,TRBD1,few,TRBJ1-1,TGTGCCAGCAGCTTTTTAACCACAGGGGGCATAGGAGCTTTCTTT,CASSFLTTGGIGAFF
TRBV3-1/TRBV3-2,TRBD1,-,TRBJ2-7,TGTGCCAGCAGTAGGACAGGGGGCGAGTACGAGCAGTACTTC,CASSRTGGEYEQYF
TRBV6-1,TRBD2,-,TRBJ2-7,TGTGCCAGCAGTGACAGGGCGGGACTAGCGGGATACGAGCAGTACTTC,CASSDRAGLAGYEQYF
TRBV19,TRBD1,-,TRBJ2-1,TGTGCCAGTAGTTTCCTCCCGGGACAGGGCCCCGCTGAGCAGTTCTTC,CASSFLPGQGPAEQFF
TRBV28,TRBD2,-,TRBJ2-7,TGTGCCAGCAGCCACTCTAGCGGGAGGCGCTACGAGCAGTACTTC,CASSHSSGRRYEQYF
TRBV3-1/TRBV3-2,-,-,TRBJ2-5,TGTGCCAGCAGCCAAGAATACAGGGTGCAAGAGACCCAGTACTTC,CASSQEYRVQETQYF
TRBV2,-,-,TRBJ2-7,TGTGCCAGCAGTAAGTCTACCTCCTTAGGCGAGCAGTACTTC,CASSKSTSLGEQYF
TRBV3-1/TRBV3-2,-,-,TRBJ2-7,TGTGCCAGCAGCCCCCCCTACGAGCAGTACTTC,CASSPPYEQYF
TRBV4-1,TRBD1,-,TRBJ1-6,TGCGCCAGCAGCCAAGATCGGAGAGACAGGGTAAAGGGTAATTCACCCCTCCACTTT,CASSQDRRDRVKGNSPLHF
TRBV4-3,-,few,TRBJ2-7,TGCGCCAGCAGCCAAGATTGGTACTCCTACGAGCAGTACTTC,CASSQDWYSYEQYF
TRBV4-1,-,-,TRBJ2-5,TGCGCCAGCAGCCTAGCGGCCCAAGAGACCCAGTACTTC,CASSLAAQETQYF
TRBV6-2/TRBV6-3,-,-,TRBJ2-3,TGTGCCAGCATCCCGAGCATGGCCCTTCAATCAGATACGCAGTATTTT,CASIPSMALQSDTQYF
TRBV6-5,-,-,TRBJ2-7,TGTGCCAGCGCGACTGGAAGCTCCTACGAGCAGTACTTC,CASATGSSYEQYF
TRBV4-3,-,-,TRBJ1-2,TGCGCCAGCAGCCAAGACCTCTCGGGGGGGGCTGGCTACACCTTC,CASSQDLSGGAGYTF